A single sample gave rise to the 4 T cell receptor beta chains below, sequenced in a study of T cell changes during pregnancy in multiple sclerosis. Libraries were prepared by immunoSEQ multiplex PCR; TCRdb keeps only in-frame clonotypes and omits some of them. The table lists approximately 51,000 clones, roughly 93% of them singletons. The sequencing here drew on peripheral blood, taken in the second trimester of pregnancy. These receptors were taken from a female donor with multiple sclerosis, enrolled in a pregnancy study.

V and J are TRBV5-5 and TRBJ2-3, with unresolved D. This CDR3 contains 14 residues. Germline V CDR1 and CDR2: SGHKS, YYEKEE (reference sequence). V shed 4 bases and J shed 0 bases, with 9 bases lying between them. CDR3 residues: CASSTSSSTDTQYF. In DNA form, the CDR3 reads TGTGCCAGCAGCACCAGTTCTAGCACAGATACGCAGTATTTT.

The chain has TRBV9 and TRBJ2-7; D may be TRBD1 (6 bases). Between the trimmed V and J ends, which lost 2 bases and 0 bases, there was a span of 12 bases. CDR1 and CDR2 (germline): SGDLS, YYNGEE. This CDR3 has 15 residues. In nucleotides, the CDR3 is TGTGCCAGCAGCGTTGGACCGGACAGCTCCTACGAGCAGTACTTC. Translated, it gives CASSVGPDSSYEQYF.

This sequence joins TRBV19 and TRBJ2-7; TRBD2 aligns across 10 bases. Germline loops: CDR1 LNHDA, CDR2 SQIVND (reference sequence). V shed 0 bases and J 7 bases; nucleotides not matched to a gene: 15. The CDR3 has 18 residues. CDR3 in amino acids: CASSIDLAGVRGVGEQYF. In DNA, the CDR3 is TGTGCCAGTAGTATAGATCTAGCGGGAGTTCGGGGGGTAGGGGAGCAGTACTTC.

V and J are TRBV12-5 and TRBJ2-1; 10 nucleotides line up with TRBD2. V shed 2 bases and J 0 bases; nucleotides not matched to a gene: 19. Germline V gene data show CDR1 as LGHNT and CDR2 as FRNRAP. The CDR3 is 22 residues long. The CDR3 loop is CASGLPRQGRSGRPSSYNEQFF. The DNA for the CDR3 is TGTGCTAGTGGTTTGCCACGACAGGGACGTAGCGGGAGGCCCAGCTCCTACAATGAGCAGTTCTTC.